The rows below give T cell receptor beta chains drawn from one sample of a study of blood T cell repertoires in COVID-19. The data were produced by immunoSEQ multiplex PCR, yet TCRdb's version contains in-frame clones alone and is incomplete. Of 300,000 to 400,000 clones in the sample, over 75% were seen once. The sample comprised peripheral blood. The receptors were sampled from a woman aged 45-65 years with active or convalescent COVID-19. Each CDR3 is given without its conserved first and last residue. Clone size is shown for a subset of rows, as once, few, many or a class of expanded clone.

v_call	clone_size	cdr3_aa
TRBV30	NA	AWSKGGGYNEQF
TRBV13	NA	ASSDRAAVPY
TRBV20-1	NA	SASKRSRAGDTQY
TRBV2	NA	ASSDYRNYGYT
TRBV10-2	NA	ASSERSGNTIY
TRBV29-1	NA	SVRRGNEKLF
TRBV9	NA	ASSVRDRLNTGELF
TRBV3-1/TRBV3-2	NA	ASRDSGVSPEAF
TRBV6-1	NA	ASSEAGRGITGYT
TRBV30	NA	AWATESNQPQH
TRBV27	NA	ASSLSTGSTKH
TRBV7-2	once	ASSLQAGGSYEQY
TRBV7-2	NA	ASSLWTSGNEQF
TRBV30	once	AWSVTIGNAEAF
TRBV7-2	NA	ASSFRTSGSEYEQY
TRBV6-6	NA	ASSRTRGNTGELF
TRBV25-1	few	ASSEFGGREAF
TRBV7-9	NA	ASSLGEGNTEAF
TRBV5-1	few	ASSQGQGGTYEQY
TRBV5-4	NA	ASSSRASSGEQY
TRBV3-1/TRBV3-2	NA	ASTTSGSTDTQY
TRBV19	NA	ASSISGRPGTGDYGYT
TRBV7-6	NA	ASSLGGGGNTEAF
TRBV27	NA	ASSFYMNTEAF
TRBV7-2	NA	ASSLYEAGGYEQY
TRBV18	NA	ASSPSQLNTEAF
TRBV4-3	NA	ASSQEWRGAYGYT
TRBV3-1/TRBV3-2	NA	ASSQDGLLATQETQY
TRBV6-5	NA	ASSYSQFQPQH
TRBV30	once	AWGSNSYEQY
TRBV11-2	few	ASSLAGTQTEAF
TRBV5-1	NA	ASSLFEGRGDNEQF
TRBV6-2/TRBV6-3	NA	ASSYPTSGAYEQY
TRBV12-5	NA	ASGLVRTSGPPKQY
TRBV7-2	NA	ASSSGTSGRVTGELF
TRBV5-1	NA	ASSQGTGYNEQF
TRBV28	NA	ASSLGGSSSYNEQF
TRBV4-2	NA	ASSQEVTSGSNEQF
TRBV5-4	NA	ASSLRGGGEQY
TRBV11-2	NA	ASSRGTGGGTEAF